The clone carrying this TCR beta chain has a count of ten or more. These data originate in a study of Graves' ophthalmopathy and Graves' hyperthyroidism. From RNA, the CDR3 regions of TCR beta chains were amplified and sequenced. Second-round multiplex PCR followed a first-round RT-PCR using HTBI primers. MiXCR, applied by TCRdb to the multiplex PCR reads, yields one record per CDR3 protein. The table has 650,000 to 900,000 distinct CDR3 sequences, about 44% seen once. Germline lookup yields CDR1 KGHDR and CDR2 SFDVKD. V shed 8 bases and J 10 bases; nucleotides not matched to a gene: 10. The CDR3 sequence is 14 residues long.

The V call is TRBV24-1, the J call TRBJ1-6; TRBD1 aligns across 7 bases. Sequenced material: peripheral blood. The TCR was taken from an adult man with Graves' ophthalmopathy. The CDR3 DNA sequence: TGTGCCACCACCCCTAACAGGGGTAGCTCACCCCTCCACTTT. It codes for CATTPNRGSSPLHF.